This TCR beta chain was identified in a study of spatial heterogeneity in lung cancer. TCRdb re-derived calls from the 5' RACE reads in MiXCR, one entry per CDR3 protein. The sample lists 40,000 to 45,000 distinct CDR3 sequences, roughly an eighth occurring once. The sample's time point: sample taken at primary tumor resection. V was trimmed by 6 bases and J by 1 base, leaving 16 bases between them. The CDR3 contains 16 residues. The chain has TRBV12-3 or TRBV12-4 and TRBJ1-3; no firm D call. This receptor was identified in a male donor with early-stage non-small cell lung cancer. The input for sequencing was PBMCs, taken at surgery. CDR3: CASSRDLPGSGNTIYF. CDR3 bases: TGTGCCAGCAGCCGAGATCTTCCTGGATCTGGAAACACCATATATTTT.